These T cell receptor beta chains were read from a single sample in a study of CD8+CD57+ T cells in acquired aplastic anemia. TCRdb re-called the reads through MiXCR, storing one row per CDR3 protein. Among 150,000 to 200,000 distinct CDR3 sequences listed, under 70% were seen once. The sequenced material came from sorted CD4+, CD8+, or CD8+CD57+ T cells (not recorded which) from PBMCs. Receptors were obtained from a human donor with severe aplastic anemia or a healthy control (not recorded which). Each CDR3 is given with its conserved first and last residue. D genes are given only for firm matches. Clone size appears in some rows only: once, few, many, or a class for an expanded clone.

D,J,size,V,DNA,CDR3
TRBD1,TRBJ1-1,NA,TRBV7-3,TGTGCCAGCAGCCCCCAAGACAGGGACCCATACACTGAAGCTTTCTTT,CASSPQDRDPYTEAFF
NA,TRBJ2-7,NA,TRBV7-2,TGTGCCAGCAGCTTATTAGGGCTGACCATTGCCGACGAGCAGTACTTC,CASSLLGLTIADEQYF
NA,TRBJ1-6,NA,TRBV19,TGTGCCAGTAGTATTAACAAGGATTCACCCCTCCACTTT,CASSINKDSPLHF
NA,TRBJ2-7,few,TRBV4-1,TGCGCCAGCAGCCAAGTCGCAGGGTTGGGCGAGCAGTACTTC,CASSQVAGLGEQYF
TRBD1,TRBJ1-2,many,TRBV19,TGTGCCAGTAGTTCGTTGACAGGGGCGGACTATGGCTACACCTTC,CASSSLTGADYGYTF
TRBD2,TRBJ2-5,few,TRBV20-1,TGCAGTGCTCTAGCGGGAGAGACCCAGTACTTC,CSALAGETQYF
NA,TRBJ2-7,NA,TRBV6-2/TRBV6-3,TGTGCCAGCAGTGACAGGTACTACGAGCAGTACTTC,CASSDRYYEQYF
TRBD1,TRBJ1-4,many,TRBV25-1,TGTGCCAGCAGTTCTACAGGGGGTGAAAAACTGTTTTTT,CASSSTGGEKLFF
NA,TRBJ2-1,NA,TRBV7-9,TGTGCCAGCAGCCAGGGGCCCCTCTCATACAATGAGCAGTTCTTC,CASSQGPLSYNEQFF
NA,TRBJ2-2,many,TRBV5-1,TGCGCCAGCAGCCCGTCGCCTGGGGAGCTGTTTTTT,CASSPSPGELFF
NA,TRBJ1-6,NA,TRBV5-1,TGCGCCAGCAGCTTAGATAACTCACCCCTCCACTTT,CASSLDNSPLHF
NA,TRBJ1-6,NA,TRBV2,TGTGCCAGCAGGGCGGGGAGTTCACCCCTCCACTTT,CASRAGSSPLHF
NA,TRBJ1-5,many,TRBV6-4,TGTGCCAGCAGTAACGACAGTGTCCTGGGGCCCCAGCATTTT,CASSNDSVLGPQHF
TRBD2,TRBJ2-3,NA,TRBV4-1,TGCGCCAGCAGCCTCACTCAGCGGGGGGACACAGATACGCAGTATTTT,CASSLTQRGDTDTQYF
NA,TRBJ1-2,NA,TRBV12-3/TRBV12-4,TGTGCCAGCAGTTTCTCAGGGAGCGGCTACACCTTC,CASSFSGSGYTF
NA,TRBJ2-2,NA,TRBV20-1,TGCAGTGCTGGGCTCCGGGCCGGGGAGCTGTTTTTT,CSAGLRAGELFF
TRBD2,TRBJ2-7,NA,TRBV20-1,TGCAGTCACCGACTAGCGGGAGTAGGCGAGCAGTACTTC,CSHRLAGVGEQYF